This T cell receptor beta chain was retrieved from a study of T cells in Graves' hyperthyroidism and ophthalmopathy. Using RNA transcripts as the source, TCR beta CDR3 regions were amplified. When the TCR CDR3 underwent first-round RT-PCR, the HTBI primer set was used. MiXCR, applied by TCRdb to the multiplex PCR reads, yields one record per CDR3 protein. Here the sample spans about 280,000 distinct CDR3 sequences, less than 30% being singletons. This CDR3 has 14 residues. V was shortened by 7 bases and J by 0 bases, with 12 bases between the two germline ends. Among the patients, aged 18 to 65, hyperthyroidism was newly diagnosed and had lasted under 2 months. Lactation, pregnancy, other autoimmune disease or uncontrolled infection led to exclusion of patients.

Sequenced sample: blood. The chain combines TRBV12-3 or TRBV12-4 with TRBJ1-1; no reliable D call. This sequence was found in a man in his forties with Graves' hyperthyroidism that later progressed to Graves' ophthalmopathy. The CDR3 bases are TGTGCCAGCACCTTGAACTTCATGAACACTGAAGCTTTCTTT. Translation gives CASTLNFMNTEAFF.